These 14 T cell receptor beta chains were all obtained from the same sample, sequenced in a study of cytomegalovirus exposure and HLA in healthy donors. Amplification used 60 Vbeta primers and 13 Jbeta primers. Measured with immunoSEQ multiplex PCR; TCRdb has only the in-frame clones, and not every one. The sample shows roughly 130,000 clones, more than 60% of them seen only once. The material sequenced was PBMCs. The receptors derive from a male donor in good health and CMV-seronegative.

A word on this clone: Other DNA sequences from this sample encode an identical CDR3 as well. This chain connects TRBV11-2 to TRBJ1-6, with D possibly matching TRBD1 (5 bases). CDR1 SGHAT and CDR2 FQNNGV come from the germline V gene. Trimming took 0 bases from V and 7 from J, leaving 10 bases between them. The CDR3 loop spans 15 amino acids. The CDR3 protein is CASSLDRAGNSPLHF. CDR3 in DNA: TGTGCCAGCAGCTTAGATCGGGCAGGGAATTCACCCCTCCACTTT.

The gene calls are TRBV9 and TRBJ1-2; D is ambiguous. Germline-derived CDR1 and CDR2 are SGDLS and YYNGEE. This CDR3 is 14 amino acids long. Trimming took off 0 bases at V and 2 bases at J, with 8 bases between the two ends. CDR3 in amino acids: CASSVGAGNYGYTF. CDR3 sequence (DNA): TGTGCCAGCAGCGTAGGAGCGGGGAACTATGGCTACACCTTC.

This chain connects TRBV5-3 to TRBJ2-2; perhaps TRBD1 as D (6 bases). TRBV5-3 falls under the ORF class, with uncertain function. Deletions cut 2 bases from V and 3 bases from J, with 8 bases between. The CDR3 sequence is 14 residues long. CDR3 sequence (DNA): TGTGCCAGAAGCTTAACAGGGCACACCGGGGAGCTGTTTTTT. This gives the protein CARSLTGHTGELFF.

The chain is built from TRBV2 and TRBJ2-2, with 9 bases identical to TRBD1. Trimming removed 6 bases from V and 7 bases from J; junction bases left unmatched: 9. Germline V lookup: CDR1 SNHLY, CDR2 FYNNEI. The length of the CDR3 is 15 residues. CDR3 region: CASSTRTGAVGELFF. The CDR3 nucleotides are TGTGCCAGCAGCACTCGGACAGGGGCCGTCGGGGAGCTGTTTTTT.

This clone was found once. V usage is TRBV27 and J usage is TRBJ1-2, with TRBD1 identical over 10 bases. J lost 10 bases, V lost 5 bases, and 19 bases had no gene match. The CDR3 extends over 17 amino acids. Per germline, CDR1 MNHEY and CDR2 SMNVEV (reference sequence). DNA for the CDR3: TGTGCCAGCAGTCCACTCGGGACAGGGGCGTTTCAGGGGGCCTACACCTTC. It yields the protein CASSPLGTGAFQGAYTF.

The V and J genes are TRBV30 and TRBJ2-7, with TRBD1 identical over 9 bases. Per the germline V gene, CDR1 is GTSNPN and CDR2 is SVGIG (reference sequence). This CDR3 has 14 amino acids. V was pared by 6 bases and J by 6 bases, with 12 bases of the junction left unmatched. The CDR3: CACTSGQGWPEQYF. CDR3 nucleotide sequence: TGTGCCTGCACGTCCGGACAGGGGTGGCCCGAGCAGTACTTC.

This rearrangement joins TRBV25-1 to TRBJ2-6; no reliable D call. Trimming removed 5 bases at V and 2 bases at J, with 13 bases between. This CDR3 comprises 16 residues. CDR1 is MGHDK and CDR2 is SYGVNS in the germline V gene. CDR3 region: CASSTRKRPGANVLTF. CDR3 in DNA: TGTGCCAGCAGTACCCGAAAGCGACCTGGGGCCAACGTCCTGACTTTC.

The gene calls are TRBV30 and TRBJ1-4, with D maybe TRBD1 (5 bases). The CDR3 runs 13 residues. Trimming shortened V by 4 bases and J by 10 bases, and 16 bases separated the two germline ends. Germline CDR1 GTSNPN, CDR2 SVGIG (reference sequence). The CDR3 DNA sequence: TGTGCCTGGACCGGGGTCGTGGGGGGAAAACTGTTTTTT. It is translated as CAWTGVVGGKLFF.

This chain uses TRBV7-3 with TRBJ1-2; D is uncertain. Trimming left V 5 bases short and J 1 base short, with 14 bases between. Per the germline V gene, CDR1 is SGHTA and CDR2 is FQGTGA. CDR3 size: 15 residues. CDR3 coding DNA: TGTGCCAGCAGCCTCGGATCGGGGAATAACTATGGCTACACCTTC. Translated: CASSLGSGNNYGYTF.

The chain couples TRBV19 to TRBJ1-5, with D unresolved. Germline CDR1 and CDR2: LNHDA and SQIVND (reference sequence). Trimming removed 5 bases at V and 5 bases at J, with 7 bases between. CDR3 length: 12 residues. The CDR3 DNA follows: TGTGCCAGTAGTGGCGGCTATCAGCCCCAGCATTTT. This codes for CASSGGYQPQHF.

The chain uses TRBV18 and TRBJ2-7; TRBD1 aligns across 9 bases. The CDR3 sequence is 13 residues long. Trimming removed 6 bases from V and 4 bases from J; junction bases left unmatched: 4. Germline lookup yields CDR1 KGHSH and CDR2 LQKENI. The CDR3 DNA follows: TGTGCCAGCTCCCGGGACAGGGATTACGAGCAGTACTTC. Translated: CASSRDRDYEQYF.

The J gene is TRBJ1-2, the V gene TRBV20-1; no firm D call. The CDR3 sequence is 11 residues long. Per germline, CDR1 DFQATT and CDR2 SNEGSKA (reference sequence). Between the trimmed V and J ends, which lost 4 bases and 5 bases, there was a span of 8 bases. The CDR3 region has the DNA TGCAGTGCTACCGTTACATATGGCTACACCTTC. This codes for CSATVTYGYTF.

As DNA, the CDR3 is TGTGCCAGCAGCTTAGCGGCAGGCAATGAGCAGTTCTTC. It translates to CASSLAAGNEQFF. The rearrangement joins TRBV7-7 to TRBJ2-1; D remains unclear. Trimming took off 0 bases at V and 6 bases at J, with 6 bases between the two ends. Per germline, CDR1 SSHAT and CDR2 FNYEAQ (reference sequence). This CDR3 region has 13 residues.

This chain uses TRBV7-2 with TRBJ2-7, with 9 bases lining up with TRBD1. The V gene's germline CDR1 is SGHTA and CDR2 FQGNSA. After removal of 7 bases from V and 3 bases from J, the junction contained 7 bases not matched to a gene. This CDR3 is built from 14 residues. CDR3: CASNPGTGHYEQYF. The CDR3 DNA is TGTGCCAGCAACCCCGGGACAGGGCACTACGAGCAGTACTTC.